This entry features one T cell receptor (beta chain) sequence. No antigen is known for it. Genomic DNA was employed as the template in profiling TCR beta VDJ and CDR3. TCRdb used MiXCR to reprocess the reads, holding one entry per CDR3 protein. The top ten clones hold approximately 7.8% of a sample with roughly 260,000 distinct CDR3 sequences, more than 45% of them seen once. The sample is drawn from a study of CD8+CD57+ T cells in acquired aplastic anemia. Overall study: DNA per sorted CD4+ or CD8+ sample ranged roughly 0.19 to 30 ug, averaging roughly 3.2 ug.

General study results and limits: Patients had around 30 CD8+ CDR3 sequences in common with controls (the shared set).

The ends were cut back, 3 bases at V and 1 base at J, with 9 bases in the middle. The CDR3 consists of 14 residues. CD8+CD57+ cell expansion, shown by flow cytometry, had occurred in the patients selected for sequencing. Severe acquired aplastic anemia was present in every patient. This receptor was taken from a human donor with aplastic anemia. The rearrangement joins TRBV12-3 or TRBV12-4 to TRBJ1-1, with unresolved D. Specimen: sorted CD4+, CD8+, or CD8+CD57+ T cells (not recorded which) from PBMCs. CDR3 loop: CASSFTGGNTEAFF. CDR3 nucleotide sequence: TGTGCCAGCAGTTTTACGGGAGGGAACACTGAAGCTTTCTTT.